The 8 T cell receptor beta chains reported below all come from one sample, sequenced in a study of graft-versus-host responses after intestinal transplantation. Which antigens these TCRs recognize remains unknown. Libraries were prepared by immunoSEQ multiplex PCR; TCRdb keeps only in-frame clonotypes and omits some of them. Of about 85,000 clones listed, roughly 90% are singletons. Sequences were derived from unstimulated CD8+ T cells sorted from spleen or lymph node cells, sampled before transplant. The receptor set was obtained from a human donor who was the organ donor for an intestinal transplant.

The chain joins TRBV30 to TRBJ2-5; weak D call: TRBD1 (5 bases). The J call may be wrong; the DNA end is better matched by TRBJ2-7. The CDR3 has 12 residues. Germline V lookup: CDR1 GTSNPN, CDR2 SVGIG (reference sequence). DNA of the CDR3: TGTGCCTGGACCGACAGTATCTACGAGCAGTACTTC. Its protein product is CAWTDSIYEQYF.

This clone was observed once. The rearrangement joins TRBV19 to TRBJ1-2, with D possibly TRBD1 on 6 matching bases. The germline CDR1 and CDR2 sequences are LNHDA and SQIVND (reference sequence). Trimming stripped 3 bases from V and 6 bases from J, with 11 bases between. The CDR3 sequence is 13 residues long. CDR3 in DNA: TGTGCCAGTAGTATGGGACATATAGATGGCTACACCTTC. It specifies CASSMGHIDGYTF.

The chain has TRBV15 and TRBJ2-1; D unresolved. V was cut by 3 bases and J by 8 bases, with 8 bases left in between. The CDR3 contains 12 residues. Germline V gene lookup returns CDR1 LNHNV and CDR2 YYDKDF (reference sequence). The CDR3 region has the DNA TGTGCCACCAGCAGGGATGGCGATGAGCAGTTCTTC. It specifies CATSRDGDEQFF.

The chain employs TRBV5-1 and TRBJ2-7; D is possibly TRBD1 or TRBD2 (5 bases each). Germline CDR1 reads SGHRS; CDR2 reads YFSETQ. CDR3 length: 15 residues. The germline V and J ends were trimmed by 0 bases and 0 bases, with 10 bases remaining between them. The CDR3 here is CASSLVWGNSYEQYF. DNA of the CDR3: TGCGCCAGCAGCTTGGTCTGGGGGAACTCCTACGAGCAGTACTTC.

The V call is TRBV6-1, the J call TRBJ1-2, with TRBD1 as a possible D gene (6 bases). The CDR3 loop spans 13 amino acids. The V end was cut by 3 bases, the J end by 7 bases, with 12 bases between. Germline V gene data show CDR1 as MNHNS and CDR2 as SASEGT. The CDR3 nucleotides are TGTGCCAGCAGTGAGGCGGGGGCCGGTGGCTACACCTTC. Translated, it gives CASSEAGAGGYTF.

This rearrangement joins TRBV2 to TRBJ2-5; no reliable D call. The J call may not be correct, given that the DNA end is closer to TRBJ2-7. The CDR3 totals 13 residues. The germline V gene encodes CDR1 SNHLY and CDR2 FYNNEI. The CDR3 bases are TGTGCCATTACTACCGGGTCCTCCTACGAGCAGTACTTC. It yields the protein CAITTGSSYEQYF.

CDR3 region: CASRGPGNEQFF. The CDR3 DNA follows: TGCGCCAGCAGGGGACCTGGCAATGAGCAGTTCTTC. This chain links TRBV4-1 with TRBJ2-1; D possibly uses TRBD1 or TRBD2 (5 bases each). The germline V and J ends were trimmed by 6 bases and 6 bases, with 9 bases remaining between them. Germline CDR1 reads MGHRA; CDR2 reads YSYEKL. The CDR3 length is 12 residues.

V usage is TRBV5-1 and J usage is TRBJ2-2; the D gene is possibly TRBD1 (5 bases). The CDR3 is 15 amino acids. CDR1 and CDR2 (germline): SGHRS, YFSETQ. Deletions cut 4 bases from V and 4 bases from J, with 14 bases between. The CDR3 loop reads CASSMDTVSTGELFF. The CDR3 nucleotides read TGCGCCAGCAGCATGGACACCGTTTCCACCGGGGAGCTGTTTTTT.